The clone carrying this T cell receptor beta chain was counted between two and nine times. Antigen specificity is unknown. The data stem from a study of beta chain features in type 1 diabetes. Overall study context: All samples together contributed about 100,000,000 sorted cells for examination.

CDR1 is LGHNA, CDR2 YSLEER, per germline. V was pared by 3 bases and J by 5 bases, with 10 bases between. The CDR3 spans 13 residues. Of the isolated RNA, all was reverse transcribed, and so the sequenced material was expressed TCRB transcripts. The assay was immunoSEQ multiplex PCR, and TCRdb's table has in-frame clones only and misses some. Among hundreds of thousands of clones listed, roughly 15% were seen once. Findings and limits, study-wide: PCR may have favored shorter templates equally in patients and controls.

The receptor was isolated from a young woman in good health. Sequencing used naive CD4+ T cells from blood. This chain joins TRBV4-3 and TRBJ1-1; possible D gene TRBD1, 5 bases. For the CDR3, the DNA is TGCGCCAGCAGCCAGAGGGGAATTACTGAAGCTTTCTTT. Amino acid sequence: CASSQRGITEAFF.